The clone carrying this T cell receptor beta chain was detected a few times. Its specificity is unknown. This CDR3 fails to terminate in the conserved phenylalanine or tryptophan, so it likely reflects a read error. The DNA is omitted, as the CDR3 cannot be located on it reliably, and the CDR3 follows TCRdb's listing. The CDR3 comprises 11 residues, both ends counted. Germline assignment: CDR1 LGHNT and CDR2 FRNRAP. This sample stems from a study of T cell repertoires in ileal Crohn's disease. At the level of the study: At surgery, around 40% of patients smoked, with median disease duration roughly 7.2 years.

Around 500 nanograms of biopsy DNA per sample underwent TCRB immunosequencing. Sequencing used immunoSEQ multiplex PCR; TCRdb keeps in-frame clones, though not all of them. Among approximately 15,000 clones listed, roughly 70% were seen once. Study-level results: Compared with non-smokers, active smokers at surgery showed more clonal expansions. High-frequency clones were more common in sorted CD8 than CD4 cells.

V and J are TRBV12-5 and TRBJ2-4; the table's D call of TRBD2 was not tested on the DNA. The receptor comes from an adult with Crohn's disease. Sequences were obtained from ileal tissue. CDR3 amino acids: CASGLVPPGHR.